The T cell receptor beta chain described here comes from a study of blood T cell repertoires in COVID-19. This table comes from immunoSEQ multiplex PCR, and its TCRdb copy is limited to in-frame clones, with some not included. The sample records 170,000 or so clones, around four fifths being singletons. Each participant's cohort was designated according to participant-reported clinical history. The germline V gene has CDR1 LNHNV and CDR2 YYDKDF (reference sequence). The CDR3 has 15 amino acids. The germline V and J ends were trimmed by 1 base and 5 bases, with 14 bases remaining between them. The TCR was taken from a woman aged 50 to 60 who had recovered from COVID-19. V gene TRBV15 combines with J gene TRBJ2-5; D not certain. The specimen sequenced was PBMCs or T cells enriched from blood (not recorded which). CDR3 loop: CATSRVVSILETQYF. In nucleotides, the CDR3 is TGTGCCACCAGCAGAGTAGTAAGCATCTTGGAGACCCAGTACTTC.